This paragraph reports one TCR beta chain. CDR3 length equals 14 residues. Per germline, CDR1 MNHEY and CDR2 SVGAGI. J lost 2 bases, V lost 4 bases, and 5 bases had no gene match. These data originate in a study of OX40 agonist ivuxolimab in advanced cancers. Sequencing was performed with immunoSEQ multiplex PCR; in TCRdb, only in-frame clones are kept and a portion is missing. Of 55,000 to 90,000 clones listed, more than 80% are singletons. The source of this sequence is an adult with an advanced solid tumor such as melanoma, head and neck, liver or kidney cancer. The chain is built from TRBV6-5 and TRBJ2-7, with 7 bases identical to TRBD1. The specimen comprised CD4+ or CD8+ T cells sorted from blood, sampled in a trial of the OX40 agonist ivuxolimab. The CDR3 loop is CASSSFTGAYEQYF. The CDR3, as DNA: TGTGCCAGCAGTTCCTTCACAGGGGCCTACGAGCAGTACTTC.